What follows are 3 T cell receptor beta chains derived from one specimen sequenced in a study of T cells in Graves' hyperthyroidism and ophthalmopathy. RNA transcripts served as the template for amplifying TCR beta CDR3 regions. TCR CDR3 regions were first amplified by RT-PCR with HTBI primers. Via MiXCR, TCRdb re-called the multiplex PCR reads, giving one row per CDR3 protein. The sample includes about 740,000 distinct CDR3 sequences, approximately 14% of them seen just once. Sequencing was carried out using blood. The receptors shown here come from a woman aged 18-29 years with Graves' hyperthyroidism.

A note on this clonotype: One end of the junction is discordant with germline, which a read error may explain. The CDR3 DNA is TGTGCCAGCAACTTACAGGGTAATGAAAAACTGTTTTTT. Translation gives CASNLQGNEKLFF. The chain links TRBV7-9 to TRBJ1-4; a possible D gene is TRBD1 (6 bases). The CDR3 runs to 13 residues. The germline CDR1 and CDR2 sequences are SEHNR and FQNEAQ (reference sequence). The full variable domain, with the rest looked up from reference TRBV7-9 and TRBJ1-4, is DTGVSQNPRHKITKRGQNVTFRCDPISEHNRLYWYRQTLGQGPEFLTYFQNEAQLEKSRLLSDRFSAERPKGSFSTLEIQRTEQGDSAMYLCASNLQGNEKLFFGSGTQLSVL.

This clonotype was observed many times. CDR3 DNA: TGTGCCAGCAGTATGGACGGTTACAATGAGCAGTTCTTC. Translating gives CASSMDGYNEQFF. The V call is TRBV28, the J call TRBJ2-1; no clear D gene. V was cut by 5 bases and J by 4 bases, with 9 bases left in between. This CDR3 is built from 13 residues. Germline V gene lookup returns CDR1 MDHEN and CDR2 SYDVKM.

This clonotype was detected a few times. The CDR3 is CASSMSRDIAYEQYF. CDR3 sequence (DNA): TGTGCCAGTAGTATGTCCAGGGACATCGCCTACGAGCAGTACTTC. The chain uses TRBV19 and TRBJ2-7; D might be TRBD1 (6 bases). Germline assignment: CDR1 LNHDA and CDR2 SQIVND (reference sequence). The length of the CDR3 is 15 residues. Trimming removed 3 bases at V and 2 bases at J, with 14 bases between.